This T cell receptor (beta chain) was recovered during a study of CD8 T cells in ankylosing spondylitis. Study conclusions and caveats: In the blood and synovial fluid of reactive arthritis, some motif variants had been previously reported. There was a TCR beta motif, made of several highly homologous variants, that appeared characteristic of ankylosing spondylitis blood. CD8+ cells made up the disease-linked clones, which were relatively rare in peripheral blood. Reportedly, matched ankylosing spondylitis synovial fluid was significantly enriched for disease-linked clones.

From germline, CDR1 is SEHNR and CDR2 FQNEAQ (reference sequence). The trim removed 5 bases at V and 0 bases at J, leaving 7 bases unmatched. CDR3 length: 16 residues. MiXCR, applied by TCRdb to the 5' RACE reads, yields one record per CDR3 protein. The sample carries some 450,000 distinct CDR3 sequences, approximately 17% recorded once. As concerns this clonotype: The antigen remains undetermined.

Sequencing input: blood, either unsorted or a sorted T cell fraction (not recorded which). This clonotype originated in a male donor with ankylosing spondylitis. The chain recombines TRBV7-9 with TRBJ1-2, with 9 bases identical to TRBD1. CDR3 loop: CASSPTTGGPNYGYTF. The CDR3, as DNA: TGTGCCAGCAGCCCGACTACAGGGGGCCCTAACTATGGCTACACCTTC.